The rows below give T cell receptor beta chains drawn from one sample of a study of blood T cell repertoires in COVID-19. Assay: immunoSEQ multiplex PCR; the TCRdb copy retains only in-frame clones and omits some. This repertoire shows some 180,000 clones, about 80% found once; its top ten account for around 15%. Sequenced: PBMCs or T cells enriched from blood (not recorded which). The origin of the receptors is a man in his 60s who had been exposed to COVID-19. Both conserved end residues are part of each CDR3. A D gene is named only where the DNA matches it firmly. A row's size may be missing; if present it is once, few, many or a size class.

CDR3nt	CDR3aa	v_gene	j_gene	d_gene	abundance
TGTGCCAGCAGCCAAGGGGGCGACTGGCGAGGTGGTTTCTTT	CASSQGGDWRGGFF	TRBV6-5	TRBJ1-1	TRBD1	-
TGCGCCAGCAGCTTAATTTCAGGGGGCGGAATGAACACTGAAGCTTTCTTT	CASSLISGGGMNTEAFF	TRBV5-1	TRBJ1-1	TRBD1	-
TGTGCCAGCACCAAAAGAGGGACAGCTCTTGCCACTGAAGCTTTCTTT	CASTKRGTALATEAFF	TRBV11-3	TRBJ1-1	TRBD1	-
TGTGCCAGTATAGAGGGAAGCATTCAGTACTTC	CASIEGSIQYF	TRBV5-4	TRBJ2-4	-	-
TGCGCCAGCAGCCAAGCGCGTGGAGGGAATGGTGAAAAACTGTTTTTT	CASSQARGGNGEKLFF	TRBV4-3	TRBJ1-4	-	-
TGTGCCAGCAGCCTAAGACTAGGGGACAATGAGCAGTTCTTC	CASSLRLGDNEQFF	TRBV7-8	TRBJ2-1	-	-
TGTGCCAGCAGTCTTGACAGGGTTAAGACTGAAGCTTTCTTT	CASSLDRVKTEAFF	TRBV6-5	TRBJ1-1	TRBD1	-
TGTGCCAGCCAGACAGGGAGTGTAGATACGCAGTATTTT	CASQTGSVDTQYF	TRBV21-1	TRBJ2-3	-	few
TGTGCCAGCAGCTTAAGGGACAGCAACACCGGGGAGCTGTTTTTT	CASSLRDSNTGELFF	TRBV7-8	TRBJ2-2	TRBD1	-
TGTGCCAGCAGCGCCATACTCGATTACACTGAAGCTTTCTTT	CASSAILDYTEAFF	TRBV11-2	TRBJ1-1	-	-
TGTGCCAGCAGCTTCTCTGGGACAGGGATCTACGAGCAGTACTTC	CASSFSGTGIYEQYF	TRBV5-6	TRBJ2-7	TRBD1	once
TGTGCCAGCAGTTCCTACAGGGGCCCCCTCTACGAGCAGTACTTC	CASSSYRGPLYEQYF	TRBV28	TRBJ2-7	TRBD1	-
TGTGCCAGCAGCTTAACACAGAATGGAAACACCATATATTTT	CASSLTQNGNTIYF	TRBV7-9	TRBJ1-3	-	-
TGTGCCATCAGTGAGTCTCGGGGGGGCACTAGCGGGAGCCCTATAAATGAGCAGTTCTTC	CAISESRGGTSGSPINEQFF	TRBV10-3	TRBJ2-1	TRBD2	-
TGTGCCAGCAGCCTACTAGCGGGAGACCCCTACAATGAGCAGTTCTTC	CASSLLAGDPYNEQFF	TRBV6-4	TRBJ2-1	TRBD2	many
TGTGCCACCGGGAGGGGAGAGACCCAGTACTTC	CATGRGETQYF	TRBV10-3	TRBJ2-5	TRBD2	-
TGCGCCAGCAGTGCGATTACAGGGGGTGGTGAGCAGTTCTTC	CASSAITGGGEQFF	TRBV10-2	TRBJ2-1	TRBD1	-
TGTGCCAGCAGCTCCCAGAAGTTCCACAGCAATCAGCCCCAGCATTTT	CASSSQKFHSNQPQHF	TRBV28	TRBJ1-5	-	few
TGTGCCTGGAGTGGGCGGATGAACACTGAAGCTTTCTTT	CAWSGRMNTEAFF	TRBV30	TRBJ1-1	-	-
TGCGCCAGCAGCACGGGAGGGGGGAGGATCAGCACCGGGGAGCTGTTTTTT	CASSTGGGRISTGELFF	TRBV5-1	TRBJ2-2	TRBD2	-
TGTGCCTGGAGTGCTGACGGACAGGGGTTCGGGGAGCTGTTTTTT	CAWSADGQGFGELFF	TRBV30	TRBJ2-2	TRBD1	-
TGTGCCAGCAGCTTCAGGGGTGAAGCTTTCTTT	CASSFRGEAFF	TRBV7-9	TRBJ1-1	-	-
TGTGCCACTGGACAGGGTGGTTCACCCCTCCACTTT	CATGQGGSPLHF	TRBV5-5	TRBJ1-6	TRBD1	-
TGTGCCAGCAGCTTGGGTCAGGGGGCGAGGAACTATAATTCACCCCTCCACTTT	CASSLGQGARNYNSPLHF	TRBV5-6	TRBJ1-6	TRBD1	few
TGCGCCAGCAGTCAGGGGACTAGCGGGAGAGAGCAGTACTTC	CASSQGTSGREQYF	TRBV10-1	TRBJ2-7	TRBD2	-
TGTGCCAGCAGCTTGGCAAGAGCGAACACCGGGGAGCTGTTTTTT	CASSLARANTGELFF	TRBV5-6	TRBJ2-2	-	-
TGTGCCAGCAGTCCCCGGACAGCCTTTAACACTGAAGCTTTCTTT	CASSPRTAFNTEAFF	TRBV6-5	TRBJ1-1	-	-
TGTGCCAGCAGCCTCGGACTAGCGGGAAACAATGAGCAGTTCTTC	CASSLGLAGNNEQFF	TRBV7-2	TRBJ2-1	TRBD2	-
TGCGCCAGCAGCCAAGACCCGGGCAGGGACTACGGGCAGTACTTC	CASSQDPGRDYGQYF	TRBV4-1	TRBJ2-7	TRBD2	-
TGTGCCAGCAGCTTGGCCGAGGCACATCAGTACTTC	CASSLAEAHQYF	TRBV5-5	TRBJ2-5	-	once
TGTGCCAGCAGTTTATCGGCTAGCGGGGTCCAAGAGACCCAGTACTTC	CASSLSASGVQETQYF	TRBV27	TRBJ2-5	TRBD2	-
TGTGCCAGCTCCCTCAAGACAGGGAGCAATGAGCAGTTCTTC	CASSLKTGSNEQFF	TRBV18	TRBJ2-1	TRBD1	-
TGTGCCAGCAGCGGCCGGGACAACTCCTACGAGCAGTACTTC	CASSGRDNSYEQYF	TRBV9	TRBJ2-7	-	-
TGTGCCAGCAGATTAGACGGTGGGGGGTACGGGCAGTACTTC	CASRLDGGGYGQYF	TRBV7-2	TRBJ2-7	-	-
TGTGCCAGCAGCCAAGTAGGGCAGGGCTCCTACAATGAGCAGTTCTTC	CASSQVGQGSYNEQFF	TRBV3-1/TRBV3-2	TRBJ2-1	-	-
TGTGCCATCACCTCGGACAGGGGGTCTGGCACTGAAGCTTTCTTT	CAITSDRGSGTEAFF	TRBV10-3	TRBJ1-1	TRBD1	-
TGTGCCAGCAGCTTAGTGACCAGGGGAGACTATGGCTACACCTTC	CASSLVTRGDYGYTF	TRBV11-2	TRBJ1-2	-	few
TGCAGCGTTAGACACAGGGAATACACTGAAGCTTTCTTT	CSVRHREYTEAFF	TRBV29-1	TRBJ1-1	-	-
TGTGCCAGCAGTTACAGGGGGACGGAGAACACTGAAGCTTTCTTT	CASSYRGTENTEAFF	TRBV6-2/TRBV6-3	TRBJ1-1	-	-
TGTGCTAGTGGTTTGGATTTGACTCAACAAGAGACCCAGTACTTC	CASGLDLTQQETQYF	TRBV12-5	TRBJ2-5	-	-
TGTGCCTCGACTGCCTCTAACTATGGCTACACCTTC	CASTASNYGYTF	TRBV19	TRBJ1-2	-	-
TGTGCCAGCAGCCCCACCAGGCGGACAGCCACCCACGAGCAGTACTTC	CASSPTRRTATHEQYF	TRBV7-2	TRBJ2-7	-	-
TGCAGTGCTAGTGACATACAGGCCGATCAGCCCCAGCATTTT	CSASDIQADQPQHF	TRBV20-1	TRBJ1-5	-	-
TGTGCCAGCAGTGGGGCGGGACTAGCGGGAGGGTATCAAGAGACCCAGTACTTC	CASSGAGLAGGYQETQYF	TRBV2	TRBJ2-5	TRBD2	-
TGTGCCAGTAGTCTCAGTGGACAGATGAACACTGAAGCTTTCTTT	CASSLSGQMNTEAFF	TRBV19	TRBJ1-1	-	-
TGTGCCAGCAGCACGCGGTCCAGGGAAGGATCCTATGGCTACACCTTC	CASSTRSREGSYGYTF	TRBV21-1	TRBJ1-2	-	-
TGTGCCAGCAGTGGTGGGGCTTACACCGGGGAGCTGTTTTTT	CASSGGAYTGELFF	TRBV25-1	TRBJ2-2	-	-
TGTGCCAGCAGCTTAACCGGAGTAAAGACCGGGGAGCTGTTTTTT	CASSLTGVKTGELFF	TRBV7-3	TRBJ2-2	-	-
TGCGCCAGCAGCTTGGCACTAGCGGGGGTGTTCACAGATACGCAGTATTTT	CASSLALAGVFTDTQYF	TRBV5-1	TRBJ2-3	TRBD2	-
TGTGCCACCAGGGCAGGCCCCGGGACAGGGGGGACTTTCATCCACGAGCAGTACTTC	CATRAGPGTGGTFIHEQYF	TRBV15	TRBJ2-7	TRBD1	-
TGTGCCAGCAGCTTAAGGCTAGCGGGACCCGGGGGAGGGACCCAGTACTTC	CASSLRLAGPGGGTQYF	TRBV7-3	TRBJ2-5	TRBD2	-